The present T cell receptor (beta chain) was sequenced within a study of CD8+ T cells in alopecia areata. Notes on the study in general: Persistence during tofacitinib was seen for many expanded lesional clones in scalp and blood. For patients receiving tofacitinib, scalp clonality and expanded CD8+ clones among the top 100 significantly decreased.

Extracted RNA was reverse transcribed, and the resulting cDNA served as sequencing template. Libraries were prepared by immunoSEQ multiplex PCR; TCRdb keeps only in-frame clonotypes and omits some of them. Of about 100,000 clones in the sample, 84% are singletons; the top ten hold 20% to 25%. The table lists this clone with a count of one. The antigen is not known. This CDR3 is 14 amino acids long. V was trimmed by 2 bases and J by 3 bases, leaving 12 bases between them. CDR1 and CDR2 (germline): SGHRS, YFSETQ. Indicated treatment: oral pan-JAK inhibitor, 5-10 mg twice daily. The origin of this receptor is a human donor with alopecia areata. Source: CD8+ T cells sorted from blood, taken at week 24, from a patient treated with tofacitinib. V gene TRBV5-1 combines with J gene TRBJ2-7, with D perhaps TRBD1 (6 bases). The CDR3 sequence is CASSFTRGSYEQYF. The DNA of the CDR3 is TGCGCCAGCAGCTTTACCAGGGGTAGCTACGAGCAGTACTTC.